These T cell receptor beta chains were read from a single sample in a study of blood T cell repertoires in COVID-19. Profiled with immunoSEQ multiplex PCR; TCRdb holds only in-frame clones, not every one. In the table there are about 210,000 clones, 70% to 90% of which are singletons. Sequencing was performed on PBMCs or T cells enriched from blood (not recorded which). Source of these receptors: a man aged 40-50 years who had recovered from COVID-19. The conserved cysteine and the conserved F or W are not part of the CDR3 here. A D gene is named only where the DNA matches it firmly.

j_call d_call v_call cdr3_aa
TRBJ2-1 . TRBV9 ASSVAASSYNEQF
TRBJ1-5 TRBD1 TRBV2 ASKGQGEWGGNQPQH
TRBJ2-7 TRBD2 TRBV5-1 ASSLSGGTQQY
TRBJ1-5 . TRBV19 ASSIVAGDGRNQPQH
TRBJ2-2 TRBD1 TRBV5-1 ASSRGQGAMNTGELF
TRBJ2-7 TRBD2 TRBV7-9 ASSPTSGRSEQY
TRBJ1-2 TRBD1 TRBV6-5 ASMGTGRPYGYT
TRBJ1-2 TRBD1 TRBV6-5 ASSYQDRVGGYT
TRBJ2-3 . TRBV21-1 ASFPNTARGRSDTQY
TRBJ1-1 . TRBV15 ATSKGVNTEAF
TRBJ1-1 TRBD1 TRBV6-5 ASSYQGGGGTEAF
TRBJ1-1 . TRBV6-1 ASSEDGGGGTEAF